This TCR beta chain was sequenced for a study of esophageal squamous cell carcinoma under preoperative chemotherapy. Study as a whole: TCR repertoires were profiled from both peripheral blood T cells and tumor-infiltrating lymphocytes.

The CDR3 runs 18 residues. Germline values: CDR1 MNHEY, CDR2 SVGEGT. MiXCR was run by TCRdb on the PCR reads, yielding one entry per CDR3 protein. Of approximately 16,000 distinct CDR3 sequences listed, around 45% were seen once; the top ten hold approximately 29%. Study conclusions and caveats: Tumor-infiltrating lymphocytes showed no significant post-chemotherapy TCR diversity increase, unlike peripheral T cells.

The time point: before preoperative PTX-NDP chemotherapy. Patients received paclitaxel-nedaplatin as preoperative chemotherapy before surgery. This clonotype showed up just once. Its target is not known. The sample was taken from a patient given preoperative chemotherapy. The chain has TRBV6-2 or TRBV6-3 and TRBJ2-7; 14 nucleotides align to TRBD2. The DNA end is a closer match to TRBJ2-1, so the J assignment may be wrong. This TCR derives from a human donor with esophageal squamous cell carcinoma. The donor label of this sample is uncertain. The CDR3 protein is CASSTGLAGEWPYNEQFF. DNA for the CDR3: TGTGCCAGCAGTACGGGACTAGCGGGAGAGTGGCCCTACAATGAGCAGTTCTTC.